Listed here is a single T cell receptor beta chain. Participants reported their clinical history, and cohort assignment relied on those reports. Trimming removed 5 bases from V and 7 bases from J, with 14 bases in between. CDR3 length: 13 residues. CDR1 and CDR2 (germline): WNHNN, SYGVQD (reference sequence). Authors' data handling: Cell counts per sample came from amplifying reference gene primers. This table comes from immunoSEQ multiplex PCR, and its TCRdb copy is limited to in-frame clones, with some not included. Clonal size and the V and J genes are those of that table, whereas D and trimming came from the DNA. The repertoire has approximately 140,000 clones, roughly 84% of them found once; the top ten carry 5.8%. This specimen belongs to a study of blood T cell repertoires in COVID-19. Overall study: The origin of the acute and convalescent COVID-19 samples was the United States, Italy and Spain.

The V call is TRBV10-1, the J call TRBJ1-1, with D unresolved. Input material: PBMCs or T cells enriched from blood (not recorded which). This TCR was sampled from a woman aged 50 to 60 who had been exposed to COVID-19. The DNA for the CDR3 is TGCGCCAGCAGTAAGACTTGGCTTAGTGAAGCTTTCTTT. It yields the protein CASSKTWLSEAFF.